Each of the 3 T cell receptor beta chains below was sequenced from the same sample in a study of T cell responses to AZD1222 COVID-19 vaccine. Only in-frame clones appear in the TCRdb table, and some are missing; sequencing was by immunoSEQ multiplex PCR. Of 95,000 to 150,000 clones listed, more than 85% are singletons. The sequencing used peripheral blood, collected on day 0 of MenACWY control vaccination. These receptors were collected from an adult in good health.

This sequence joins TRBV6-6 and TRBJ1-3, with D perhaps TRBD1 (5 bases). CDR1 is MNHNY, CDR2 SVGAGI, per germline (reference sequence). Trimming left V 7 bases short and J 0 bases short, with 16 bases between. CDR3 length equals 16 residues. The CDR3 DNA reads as TGTGCCAGCACGTTTGGGGGACTGAACTCTGGAAACACCATATATTTT. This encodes CASTFGGLNSGNTIYF.

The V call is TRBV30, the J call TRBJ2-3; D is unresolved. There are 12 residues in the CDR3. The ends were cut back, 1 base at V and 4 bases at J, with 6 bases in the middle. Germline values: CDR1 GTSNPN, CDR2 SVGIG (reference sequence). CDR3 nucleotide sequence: TGTGCCTGGAGTGAGGTAGCAGATACGCAGTATTTT. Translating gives CAWSEVADTQYF.

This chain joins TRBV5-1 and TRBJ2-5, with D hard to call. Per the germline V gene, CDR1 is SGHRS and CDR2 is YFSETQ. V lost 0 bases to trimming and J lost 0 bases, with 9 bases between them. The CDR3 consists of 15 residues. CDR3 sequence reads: CASSLATANQETQYF. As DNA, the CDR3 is TGCGCCAGCAGCTTGGCCACGGCCAACCAAGAGACCCAGTACTTC. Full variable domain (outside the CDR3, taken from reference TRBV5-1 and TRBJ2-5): KAGVTQTPRYLIKTRGQQVTLSCSPISGHRSVSWYQQTPGQGLQFLFEYFSETQRNKGNFPGRFSGRQFSNSRSEMNVSTLELGDSALYLCASSLATANQETQYFGPGTRLLVL.